This T cell receptor (beta chain) appears in the sequencing data of a study of blood T cell repertoires in COVID-19 (dated by TCRdb to 2020 to 2021). A note on the overall study: The collaborator samples originated in the United States, Italy and Spain and spanned the acute and convalescent phases of COVID-19. The prospective study material was composed of cDNA or gDNA derived from T cells, B-cell-depleted T cells, or PBMCs. Deeply sampled blood TCRbeta repertoires from subjects exposed to, actively infected with, or recovered from COVID-19 were included in the dataset. A freely available public database, intended as a resource for researchers studying the immune response to SARS-CoV-2, is where the repertoires were released. The samples were drawn from two sources: the first 160 participants of the ongoing ImmuneRACE study, and fewer than 1,500 subjects contributed by 6 global collaborators. A de-identified subject ID, COVID-19 status, age in years and sex were almost always included in the sample metadata. Where available, HLA class I and class II types were obtained from metadata supplied by the sample provider rather than from assay-based typing.

Results and caveats for the whole study, not just this receptor: The quantity of clinical and demographic metadata differed by source and by participant and was supplied without curation.

The trim is 6 bases for V and 0 bases for J, with a gap of 9 bases between the germline ends. Taken from cysteine to phenylalanine, the CDR3 has 15 residues. Only CDR3 DNA remains: 45 bases, in frame from the first base. Taken from the germline V gene (reference sequence), the CDR1 and CDR2 loops are LNHDA and SQIVND. Collaborating institutions collected whole blood in K2EDTA tubes following their own protocols. For TCRbeta analysis, collaborators shipped samples in one of three forms: frozen whole blood, isolated PBMCs, or DNA extracted from either of those sample types. Only a few counts were recorded for this clone. The clone's antigen remains unknown. It has no much larger one-base neighbor in the sample; base qualities were not kept. The immunoSEQ Assay, a bias-controlled multiplex PCR, was used to amplify TCRbeta CDR3 regions from genomic DNA. Concerning the study's data processing: The number of nucleated cells in each sample was estimated by amplification of reference gene primers within the assay. Sequence reads were collapsed and filtered to measure the absolute abundance of every unique TCRbeta CDR3 rearrangement. For each sample, productive Simpson clonality was calculated by taking the square root of Simpson's diversity index across productive rearrangements. In TCRdb, the immuneACCESS table is reduced to in-frame sequences with V and J assigned. These tables do not hold every clone; where another copy was compared, an unresolved V gene accounts for under half, and the others remain unexplained. V and J calls and clone size are as listed in that table; D and trimming were resolved from the DNA. Recorded for this sample are some 190,000 clones; approximately 77% of them occurred a single time. The ten most abundant clones make up about 10% of the sample.

The V gene is TRBV19 and the J gene is TRBJ2-6, with the D gene uncertain. This clonotype was obtained from an elderly woman with active or convalescent COVID-19. Sequenced input: peripheral blood. The DNA sequence is given as TGTGCCAGTAGCCTAACAGCCTCTGGGGCCAACGTCCTGACTTTC. This gives the protein CASSLTASGANVLTF.